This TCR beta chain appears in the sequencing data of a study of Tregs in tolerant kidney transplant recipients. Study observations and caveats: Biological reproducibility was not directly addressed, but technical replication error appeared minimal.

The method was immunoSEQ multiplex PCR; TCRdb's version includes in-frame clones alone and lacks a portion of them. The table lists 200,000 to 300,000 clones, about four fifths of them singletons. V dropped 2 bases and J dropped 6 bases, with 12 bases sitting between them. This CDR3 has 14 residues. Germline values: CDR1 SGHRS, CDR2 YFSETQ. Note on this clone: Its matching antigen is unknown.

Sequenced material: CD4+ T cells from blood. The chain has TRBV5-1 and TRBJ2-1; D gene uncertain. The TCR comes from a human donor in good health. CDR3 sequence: CASSLMGFLNEQFF. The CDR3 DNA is TGCGCCAGCAGCTTAATGGGATTCCTCAATGAGCAGTTCTTC.